The clone carrying this T cell receptor beta chain was recorded many times. The target antigen is unknown. The data stem from a study of early T cells in non-severe SARS-CoV-2 infection. The wider study: Bulk RNA isolated from unsorted whole blood underwent sequencing; chains were not paired. Study observations and caveats: VDJdb matches were skewed toward anti-spike CD8 T cell responses.

Individual cDNA molecules received unique molecular identifiers. TCRdb recomputed calls from the 5' RACE reads with MiXCR, one row per CDR3 protein. The sample has approximately 28,000 distinct CDR3 sequences, 6% seen once. This CDR3 region has 14 residues. V lost 1 base to trimming and J lost 7 bases; unmatched junction nucleotides: 6. In germline, CDR1 is SGHDN, CDR2 FVKESK. The input for sequencing was whole blood, taken at baseline. The receptor was derived from an adult who was a healthcare worker with PCR-confirmed SARS-CoV-2 infection or an uninfected control (not recorded which). The chain uses TRBV14 and TRBJ2-7; 8 nucleotides line up with TRBD2. The CDR3 loop is CASSQGTAGGEQYF. The DNA for the CDR3 is TGTGCCAGCAGCCAAGGGACGGCGGGGGGAGAGCAGTACTTC.